Listed below are T cell receptor beta chains from one sample, sequenced in a study of blood T cell repertoires in COVID-19. Libraries were prepared by immunoSEQ multiplex PCR; TCRdb keeps only in-frame clonotypes and omits some of them. This table holds approximately 100,000 clones, under 90% found once. Sequencing used peripheral blood. The receptors derive from a woman aged 55-69 years with acute or convalescent COVID-19. The CDR3 runs from the conserved cysteine through the conserved F or W. D genes are given only for firm matches. Clone size is shown for a subset of rows, as once, few, many or a class of expanded clone.

clone size: NA
V gene: TRBV5-1
J gene: TRBJ2-2
D gene: TRBD1
CDR3 protein: CASTGQGSTGELFF
CDR3 DNA: TGCGCCAGCACAGGACAGGGGAGCACCGGGGAGCTGTTTTTT

clone size: once
V gene: TRBV10-2
J gene: TRBJ2-5
D gene: TRBD2
CDR3 protein: CASSELAGGPQTQYF
CDR3 DNA: TGCGCCAGCAGTGAGTTAGCGGGAGGGCCTCAGACCCAGTACTTC

clone size: NA
V gene: TRBV7-9
J gene: TRBJ2-7
D gene: NA
CDR3 protein: CASSERGGYEQYF
CDR3 DNA: TGTGCCAGCAGCGAGCGAGGAGGCTACGAGCAGTACTTC

clone size: NA
V gene: TRBV19
J gene: TRBJ1-6
D gene: NA
CDR3 protein: CASAESSYNSPLHF
CDR3 DNA: TGTGCCAGCGCGGAGAGCTCCTATAATTCACCCCTCCACTTT

clone size: NA
V gene: TRBV11-2
J gene: TRBJ1-2
D gene: TRBD1
CDR3 protein: CASSLAGGGGYTF
CDR3 DNA: TGTGCCAGCAGCTTAGCAGGGGGCGGAGGCTACACCTTC

clone size: NA
V gene: TRBV29-1
J gene: TRBJ1-2
D gene: NA
CDR3 protein: CSVDPSNYGYTF
CDR3 DNA: TGCAGCGTTGATCCCAGTAACTATGGCTACACCTTC

clone size: NA
V gene: TRBV11-3
J gene: TRBJ2-7
D gene: NA
CDR3 protein: CASSLDTDYEQYF
CDR3 DNA: TGTGCCAGCAGCTTAGATACAGACTACGAGCAGTACTTC

clone size: NA
V gene: TRBV5-1
J gene: TRBJ1-1
D gene: NA
CDR3 protein: CASSWGRGRNTEAFF
CDR3 DNA: TGCGCCAGCAGCTGGGGGCGCGGAAGGAACACTGAAGCTTTCTTT

clone size: few
V gene: TRBV11-2
J gene: TRBJ2-1
D gene: TRBD1
CDR3 protein: CASSSDRDGYNEQFF
CDR3 DNA: TGTGCCAGCAGCTCGGACAGGGACGGCTACAATGAGCAGTTCTTC

clone size: NA
V gene: TRBV19
J gene: TRBJ1-1
D gene: TRBD1
CDR3 protein: CASSRGLVNTEAFF
CDR3 DNA: TGTGCCAGTAGCAGGGGGCTTGTTAACACTGAAGCTTTCTTT